Shown below are 17 T cell receptor beta chains from a single sample sequenced in a study of blood T cell repertoires in COVID-19. The data were produced by immunoSEQ multiplex PCR, yet TCRdb's version contains in-frame clones alone and is incomplete. The profile shows about 120,000 clones, roughly 89% of them singletons. The sequenced sample was peripheral blood. These TCRs come from a man aged 60 to 69 with COVID-19, enrolled during active disease.

Here the CDR3 DNA reads TGTGCCAGCAGCTTCCGAAGACAGGGGGCAGATACGCAGTATTTT. Its translation is CASSFRRQGADTQYF. V and J are TRBV7-2 and TRBJ2-3, with TRBD1 identical over 9 bases. Germline V gene data show CDR1 as SGHTA and CDR2 as FQGNSA. This CDR3 is built from 15 residues. The V and J ends lost 3 bases and 4 bases, in that order; junction bases with no gene match: 5.

This chain uses TRBV12-3 or TRBV12-4 with TRBJ1-4, with unresolved D. CDR3 length: 12 residues. V was trimmed by 3 bases and J by 7 bases, leaving 6 bases between them. In DNA form, the CDR3 reads TGTGCCAGCAGTTTTCCGAGTGAAAAACTGTTTTTT. The encoded protein is CASSFPSEKLFF.

The DNA of the CDR3 is TGTGCCAGCAGTACAGGTTATGGCTACACCTTC. Translated: CASSTGYGYTF. The gene calls are TRBV2 and TRBJ1-2; tentatively, D is TRBD1 (5 bases). The V gene's germline CDR1 is SNHLY and CDR2 FYNNEI. This CDR3 comprises 11 residues. Between the trimmed V and J ends, which lost 5 bases and 5 bases, there was a span of 6 bases.

The chain carries TRBV28 and TRBJ2-2; 8 bases agree with TRBD1. The CDR3 has 15 amino acids. In germline, CDR1 is MDHEN, CDR2 SYDVKM. V was clipped by 5 bases and J by 3 bases; unmatched bases: 5. CDR3 sequence reads: CASSPQGEDTGELFF. In DNA, the CDR3 is TGTGCCAGCAGTCCACAGGGGGAGGACACCGGGGAGCTGTTTTTT.

This rearrangement joins TRBV7-2 to TRBJ2-7; 7 bases map to TRBD1. This CDR3 is built from 14 residues. The J segment lost 3 bases and the V segment lost 1 base, leaving 3 bases of the junction unmatched. CDR1 and CDR2 (germline): SGHTA, FQGNSA. CDR3 sequence (DNA): TGTGCCAGCAGCTTAGTGGGACAGCGCTACGAGCAGTACTTC. This encodes CASSLVGQRYEQYF.

This chain joins TRBV30 and TRBJ2-3, with a weak D call TRBD2 (5 bases). The V gene lost 2 bases and the J gene lost 6 bases, with 9 bases spanning the gap. This CDR3 region has 12 residues. The germline V gene encodes CDR1 GTSNPN and CDR2 SVGIG (reference sequence). The CDR3 is CAWSRGRDTQYF. The CDR3 DNA reads TGTGCCTGGAGTCGGGGTAGGGATACGCAGTATTTT.

This sequence joins TRBV30 and TRBJ2-6; TRBD2 is a possible D gene (6 bases). The ends were cut back, 4 bases at V and 2 bases at J, with 18 bases in the middle. CDR3 length: 17 amino acids. CDR1 is GTSNPN and CDR2 is SVGIG in the germline V gene (reference sequence). CDR3 DNA sequence: TGTGCCTGGATAGGGCTTCCATGGGGGGCTGGGGCCAACGTCCTGACTTTC. It yields the protein CAWIGLPWGAGANVLTF.

To note about this clone: The germline gene is not matched at one end of the junction; a read error may be the cause. V is TRBV4-2 and J is TRBJ2-2; 10 bases are a match to TRBD1. CDR3 length: 16 residues. From germline, CDR1 is LGHNA and CDR2 YNFKEQ. DNA for the CDR3: TGTGCCAGCAGCCAGGAGGGACAGGGGAACGCCGGGGAGCTGTTTTTT. This translates into CASSQEGQGNAGELFF.

This chain joins TRBV3-1 (or the pseudogene TRBV3-2) and TRBJ1-3; weak D call: TRBD1 (6 bases). Per the germline V gene, CDR1 is LGHDT and CDR2 is YNNKEL (reference sequence). CDR3 length: 16 amino acids. Deletions cut 4 bases from V and 6 bases from J, with 19 bases between. This CDR3 reads CASSLIPQRGKNTIYF. CDR3 DNA sequence: TGTGCCAGCAGCCTTATCCCCCAGAGGGGGAAAAACACCATATATTTT.

V and J are TRBV5-4 and TRBJ1-2, with TRBD1 identical over 8 bases. This CDR3 region has 15 residues. Germline V gene sequence: CDR1 SGHNT, CDR2 YYREEE (reference sequence). Trimming took 4 bases from V and 8 from J; bases not matched to a gene: 13. Here the CDR3 DNA reads TGTGCCAGCAGCCCCAGGGGGCGGTTGGTAGGGGGCTACACCTTC. Translation gives CASSPRGRLVGGYTF. Drawing the rest from reference TRBV5-4 and TRBJ1-2, the complete variable domain is ETGVTQSPTHLIKTRGQQVTLRCSSQSGHNTVSWYQQALGQGPQFIFQYYREEENGRGNFPPRFSGLQFPNYSSELNVNALELDDSALYLCASSPRGRLVGGYTFGSGTRLTVV.

This chain joins TRBV15 and TRBJ1-5; 8 positions agree with TRBD1. The CDR3 consists of 14 residues. Germline assignment: CDR1 LNHNV and CDR2 YYDKDF (reference sequence). Trimming removed 4 bases from V and 4 bases from J; junction bases left unmatched: 3. The CDR3 is CATSTGDRNQPQHF. The CDR3 coding sequence is TGTGCCACCAGCACAGGGGACAGGAATCAGCCCCAGCATTTT.

The chain employs TRBV11-2 and TRBJ2-3, with D possibly matching TRBD2 (7 bases). Germline V gene lookup returns CDR1 SGHAT and CDR2 FQNNGV. V lost 3 bases, J lost 5 bases, and 15 bases lay in between. The CDR3 runs 15 residues. The CDR3 nucleotides are TGTGCCAGCAGCTTTCGGGGGGCGCGGGGAGATACGCAGTATTTT. It codes for CASSFRGARGDTQYF.

The J gene is TRBJ2-2, the V gene TRBV5-1; weak D call: TRBD1 (6 bases). V lost 0 bases and J lost 2, with 8 bases in between. Germline V CDR1 and CDR2: SGHRS, YFSETQ. The CDR3 length is 15 residues. As DNA, the CDR3 is TGCGCCAGCAGCTTGGGGACAGATAACACCGGGGAGCTGTTTTTT. This gives the protein CASSLGTDNTGELFF.

J is TRBJ2-1 and V is TRBV29-1; possibly TRBD1 for D (6 bases). The germline V and J ends were trimmed by 3 bases and 6 bases, with 15 bases remaining between them. This CDR3 has 14 amino acids. CDR1 and CDR2 from the germline V gene are SQVTM and ANQGSEA. CDR3 residues: CSVDITGFANEQFF. In DNA form, the CDR3 reads TGCAGCGTTGACATAACAGGGTTTGCCAATGAGCAGTTCTTC.

This chain uses TRBV18 with TRBJ1-5, with TRBD1 matching over 7 bases. Germline V gene lookup returns CDR1 KGHSH and CDR2 LQKENI. The V and J ends lost 2 bases and 5 bases, in that order; junction bases with no gene match: 9. The CDR3 is made up of 16 amino acids. The CDR3 DNA is TGTGCCAGCTCACCAGTGGCAGGGGGAGTCTATCAGCCCCAGCATTTT. Translation: CASSPVAGGVYQPQHF.

Note on this clone: Other DNA sequences from this sample encode an identical CDR3 as well. This chain joins TRBV18 and TRBJ2-3; D unclear. The CDR3 sequence is 11 residues long. The V and J ends lost 2 bases and 6 bases respectively, with 3 bases between them. The V gene's germline CDR1 is KGHSH and CDR2 LQKENI. The CDR3 sequence: CASSPSDTQYF. The CDR3 nucleotides read TGTGCCAGCTCACCAAGCGATACGCAGTATTTT.

The chain recombines TRBV5-5 with TRBJ2-1, with D maybe TRBD2 (5 bases). This CDR3 spans 14 amino acids. Germline V gene lookup returns CDR1 SGHKS and CDR2 YYEKEE (reference sequence). The V gene lost 4 bases and the J gene lost 4 bases, with 12 bases spanning the gap. CDR3 nucleotides: TGTGCCAGCAGCCGAGGGTTGATTTACAATGAGCAGTTCTTC. It codes for CASSRGLIYNEQFF.